Below, one TCR beta chain is given with its context. No antigen is known for it. The data were obtained in a study of monozygotic twins with inflammatory bowel disease. Findings and caveats of the study: Among IBD patients, TCRbeta diversity (inverse Simpson) was lower than in healthy co-twins.

CDR3 length: 14 residues. Germline V gene sequence: CDR1 DFQATT, CDR2 SNEGSKA (reference sequence). Template switching appended UMIs that held a 6-nucleotide sample barcode. One entry per CDR3 protein, without DNA, is what TCRdb gives after re-calling the 5' RACE reads. This repertoire includes about 450,000 distinct CDR3 sequences. The specimen was blood. This receptor was taken from a human donor with ulcerative colitis or Crohn's disease, or a healthy co-twin of an affected twin (not recorded which). The gene calls are TRBV20-1 and TRBJ1-6; the TCRdb D gene call, TRBD1, has no DNA to confirm it. Here the CDR3 reads CSAAKGQGDSPLHF.